The T cell receptor beta chain under discussion was sequenced for a study of blood T cell repertoires in COVID-19. Background on the study: The samples span acute and convalescent COVID-19 from the United States, Italy and Spain. PBMCs, B-cell-depleted T cells, or T cells were the source of the cDNA or gDNA that made up the material.

Germline values: CDR1 SGHAT, CDR2 FQNNGV. The CDR3 totals 15 residues. Deletions cut 4 bases from V and 2 bases from J, with 13 bases between. As handled by the study authors: The assay estimated nucleated cells by amplifying reference gene primers. Method: immunoSEQ multiplex PCR; TCRdb's copy keeps in-frame clones and lacks some. For V, J and clone size, that table is used; D and trimming come from the DNA. Of roughly 100,000 clones listed, roughly 89% were seen once; the top ten hold more than 4.5%. The chain combines TRBV11-2 with TRBJ2-3; the D gene is possibly TRBD2 (5 bases). The specimen sequenced was peripheral blood. The TCR comes from a woman older than 75 with active COVID-19. The CDR3, as DNA: TGTGCCAGCAGCTCCCGGCCGGGGATCACAGATACGCAGTATTTT. Translated: CASSSRPGITDTQYF.